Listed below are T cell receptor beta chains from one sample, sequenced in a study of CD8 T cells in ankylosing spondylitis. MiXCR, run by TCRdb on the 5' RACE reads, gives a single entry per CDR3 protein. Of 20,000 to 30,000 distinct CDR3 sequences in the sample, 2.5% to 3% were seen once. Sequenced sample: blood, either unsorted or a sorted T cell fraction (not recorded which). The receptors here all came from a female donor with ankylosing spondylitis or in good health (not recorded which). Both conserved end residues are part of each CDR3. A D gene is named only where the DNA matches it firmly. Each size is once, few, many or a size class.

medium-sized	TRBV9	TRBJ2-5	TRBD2	CASSALAGGQETQYF	TGTGCCAGCAGCGCCCTAGCGGGGGGGCAGGAGACCCAGTACTTC
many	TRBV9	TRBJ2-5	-	CASSISETQYF	TGTGCCAGCAGCATCTCTGAGACCCAGTACTTC
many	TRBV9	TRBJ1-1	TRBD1	CASSPGRGRDAFF	TGTGCCAGCAGCCCAGGTAGGGGGCGTGACGCTTTCTTT
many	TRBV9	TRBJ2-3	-	CASSASTGGSTQYF	TGTGCCAGCAGCGCCTCGACAGGCGGGAGTACGCAGTATTTT
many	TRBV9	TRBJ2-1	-	CASSVAEGVSNEQFF	TGTGCCAGCAGCGTAGCTGAGGGAGTATCCAATGAGCAGTTCTTC
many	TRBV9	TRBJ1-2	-	CASSSKQGASYGYTF	TGTGCCAGCAGCTCCAAACAGGGAGCCAGCTATGGCTACACCTTC
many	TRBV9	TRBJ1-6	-	CASSDPAYNSPLHF	TGTGCCAGCAGCGATCCGGCCTATAATTCACCCCTCCACTTT
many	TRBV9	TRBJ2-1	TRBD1	CASSVETGTADPSYNEQFF	TGTGCCAGCAGCGTAGAGACAGGGACGGCGGACCCCTCCTACAATGAGCAGTTCTTC
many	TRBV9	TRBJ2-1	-	CASSVARESSYNEQFF	TGTGCCAGCAGCGTAGCCCGGGAGAGCTCCTACAATGAGCAGTTCTTC
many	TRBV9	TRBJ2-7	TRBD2	CASSAADGLADSQEQYF	TGTGCCAGCAGCGCAGCGGATGGACTAGCGGACTCTCAGGAGCAGTACTTC
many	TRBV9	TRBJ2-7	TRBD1	CASSEGQGIGWEQYF	TGTGCCAGCAGCGAGGGACAGGGGATAGGTTGGGAGCAGTACTTC
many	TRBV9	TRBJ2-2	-	CASSVAPGNTGELFF	TGTGCCAGCAGCGTAGCACCCGGGAACACCGGGGAGCTGTTTTTT
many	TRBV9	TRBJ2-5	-	CASSRTRTGPEETQYF	TGTGCCAGCAGCCGAACCCGTACTGGGCCAGAAGAGACCCAGTACTTC
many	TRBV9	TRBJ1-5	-	CASSVGGSGQPQHF	TGTGCCAGCAGCGTGGGTGGGTCAGGTCAGCCCCAGCATTTT
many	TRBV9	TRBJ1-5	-	CASSPDSHSNQPQHF	TGTGCCAGCAGCCCCGACAGCCATAGCAATCAGCCCCAGCATTTT
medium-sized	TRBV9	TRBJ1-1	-	CASSVGTTLGVVTEAFF	TGTGCCAGCAGCGTTGGGACCACCCTTGGGGTGGTGACTGAAGCTTTCTTT
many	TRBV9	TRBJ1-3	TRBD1	CASSSSGGGYGTIYF	TGTGCCAGCAGCTCCTCAGGGGGCGGTTACGGCACCATATATTTT